This T cell receptor beta chain was recovered during a study of blood T cell repertoires in COVID-19. About the study: Sources were T cells, B-cell-depleted T cells, or PBMCs; the material itself was cDNA or gDNA.

The CDR3 loop spans 15 amino acids. The germline CDR1 and CDR2 sequences are SNHLY and FYNNEI. Losses at the gene ends were 6 bases for V and 5 bases for J; bases not matched to a gene: 10. Repertoires were generated with immunoSEQ multiplex PCR, while TCRdb's copy carries only in-frame clones and drops some. The sample carries around 450,000 clones, about nine tenths recorded once. The sequence was collected from a woman aged 18-30 years who had recovered from COVID-19. This sequence joins TRBV2 and TRBJ2-1; 7 bases line up with TRBD1. The sequencing sample was made of PBMCs or T cells enriched from blood (not recorded which). In DNA form, the CDR3 reads TGTGCCAGCAGACCCGGGACAGTGGTTAACAATGAGCAGTTCTTC. It yields the protein CASRPGTVVNNEQFF.